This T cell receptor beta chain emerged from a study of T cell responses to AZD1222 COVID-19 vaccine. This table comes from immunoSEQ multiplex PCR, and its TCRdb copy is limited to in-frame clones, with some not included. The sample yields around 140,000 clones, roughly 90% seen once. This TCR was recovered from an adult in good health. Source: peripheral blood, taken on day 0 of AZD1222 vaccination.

The CDR3 spells CASSISRMFYEQYF. Written as DNA, the CDR3 is TGTGCCAGTAGTATATCCAGGATGTTCTACGAGCAGTACTTC. The rearrangement uses TRBV19 and TRBJ2-7; unclear D gene. With 2 bases removed from V and 3 bases from J, the gap between germline ends came to 11 bases. This CDR3 is built from 14 residues. Germline values: CDR1 LNHDA, CDR2 SQIVND (reference sequence).